Sequencing of this T cell receptor (beta chain) was carried out in a study of regulatory T cells in long-lasting Graves disease. Study-wide results and limits: It was in persistent disease that TRBV28, TRBJ1-2 and TRBJ2-5 were favored. Only a small sample size was used, which may have cut accuracy. Researchers examined only peripheral blood and not thyroid tissue.

Investigators prepared the TCR beta libraries by applying iRepertoire HTBI primers and Arm-PCR of CDR3 regions. As processed by the authors: The study identified 55 to 80 TRBV and around 15 TRBJ segments across samples. TCRdb used MiXCR to reprocess the multiplex PCR reads, holding one entry per CDR3 protein. These V and J calls rely on TCRdb rather than the paper's analysis. The table includes around 460,000 distinct CDR3 sequences, about 20% detected once. Germline trimming cut 6 bases from V and 0 bases from J; bases unmatched to any gene: 10. Germline loops: CDR1 SGHTA, CDR2 FQGTGA. This CDR3 has 17 residues. This clonotype was seen a single time. Its cognate antigen is unknown. Time point meaning: persistent/refractory GD, antithyroid drugs over 5 years with positive TRAb. Making the TCR library involved RNA that had been extracted from PBMCs.

The chain combines TRBV7-3 with TRBJ1-1, with 10 bases matching TRBD1. This sequence was found in a female donor with Graves disease. This sample comprised peripheral blood mononuclear cells (PBMCs), obtained when the disease was refractory, from a patient treated with antithyroid drugs. The CDR3 is CASSYRWDRGMNTEAFF. DNA for the CDR3: TGTGCCAGCAGTTATAGATGGGACAGGGGTATGAACACTGAAGCTTTCTTT.